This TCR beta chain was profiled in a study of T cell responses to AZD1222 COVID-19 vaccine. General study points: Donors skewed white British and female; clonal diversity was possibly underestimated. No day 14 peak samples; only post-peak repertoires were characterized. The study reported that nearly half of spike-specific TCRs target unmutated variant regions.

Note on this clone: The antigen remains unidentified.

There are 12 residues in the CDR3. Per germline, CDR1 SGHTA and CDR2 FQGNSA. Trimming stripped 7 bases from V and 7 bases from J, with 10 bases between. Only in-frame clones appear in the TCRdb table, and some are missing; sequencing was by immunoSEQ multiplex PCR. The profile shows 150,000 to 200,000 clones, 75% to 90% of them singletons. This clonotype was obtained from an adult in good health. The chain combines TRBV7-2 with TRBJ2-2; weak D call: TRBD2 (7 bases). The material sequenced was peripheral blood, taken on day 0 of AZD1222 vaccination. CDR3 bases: TGTGCCAGCACTAGGGGGGGCGGGGAGCTGTTTTTT. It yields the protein CASTRGGGELFF.